This passage covers 5 T cell receptor beta chains from one sample sequenced in a study of human T cells and chemical hapten exposure. As for time point: healthy volunteer bleed at 2 weeks. The template was total RNA from unfractionated whole blood. TCRdb re-derived calls from the RACE reads in MiXCR, one entry per CDR3 protein. The sample has some 50,000 distinct CDR3 sequences, approximately 4.8% seen once. The sample comprised whole blood. The receptors stem from a human donor in good health. Some clones in this sample may be carry-over from other donors' samples.

This clonotype was recorded many times. The chain has TRBV7-9 and TRBJ2-5; the D gene is possibly TRBD1 (6 bases). V was clipped by 7 bases and J by 3 bases, with 12 bases between them. CDR3 length equals 13 residues. Germline V gene data show CDR1 as SEHNR and CDR2 as FQNEAQ (reference sequence). The CDR3 here is CASTQGGKETQYF. The CDR3 DNA reads TGTGCCAGCACCCAAGGGGGTAAAGAGACCCAGTACTTC.

At least ten counts were recorded for this clonotype. The chain employs TRBV20-1 and TRBJ2-3; no definite D call. Trimming took 1 base from V and 0 from J, leaving 11 bases between them. This CDR3 is built from 15 residues. The germline gives CDR1 DFQATT, CDR2 SNEGSKA (reference sequence). The CDR3 is CSARAPGPSTDTQYF. CDR3 DNA sequence: TGCAGTGCTAGAGCCCCGGGCCCTAGCACAGATACGCAGTATTTT.

This clonotype was seen many times. V is TRBV2 and J is TRBJ2-3, with D perhaps TRBD1 or TRBD2 (5 bases each). Trimming removed 3 bases at V and 8 bases at J, with 18 bases between. Germline V gene data show CDR1 as SNHLY and CDR2 as FYNNEI. CDR3 length: 15 amino acids. DNA of the CDR3: TGTGCCAGCAGTGATGGGACCCCCGGAAGGGGTACGCAGTATTTT. It is translated as CASSDGTPGRGTQYF.

The sample holds many counts of this clonotype. V and J are TRBV5-1 and TRBJ2-7, with 7 bases matching TRBD1. CDR3 length: 16 amino acids. Unmatched junction bases numbered 10, after V lost 1 base and J lost 3 bases. Looked up from germline, CDR1 is SGHRS and CDR2 is YFSETQ. The CDR3 sequence is CASSLWGGQDFYEQYF. DNA of the CDR3: TGCGCCAGCAGCTTGTGGGGCGGACAGGATTTCTACGAGCAGTACTTC.

The rearrangement joins TRBV6-6 to TRBJ1-4; TRBD1 matches at 10 bases. The CDR3 length is 14 residues. Germline V gene lookup returns CDR1 MNHNY and CDR2 SVGAGI (reference sequence). Germline trimming cut 7 bases from V and 6 bases from J; bases unmatched to any gene: 5. The CDR3 sequence: CASIAGTGDEKLFF. The CDR3 DNA follows: TGTGCCAGCATTGCGGGGACAGGGGATGAAAAACTGTTTTTT.